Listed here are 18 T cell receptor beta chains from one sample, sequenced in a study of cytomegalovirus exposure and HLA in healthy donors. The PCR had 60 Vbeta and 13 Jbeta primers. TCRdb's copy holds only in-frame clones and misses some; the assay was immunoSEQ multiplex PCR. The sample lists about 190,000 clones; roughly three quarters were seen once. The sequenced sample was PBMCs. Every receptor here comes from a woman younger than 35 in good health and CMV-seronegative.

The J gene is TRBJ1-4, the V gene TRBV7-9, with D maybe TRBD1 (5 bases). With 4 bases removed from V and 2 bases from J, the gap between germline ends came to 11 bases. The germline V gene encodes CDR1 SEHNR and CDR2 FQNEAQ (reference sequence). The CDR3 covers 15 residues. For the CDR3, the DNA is TGTGCCAGCAGCTCCACAGACAGTACTAATGAAAAACTGTTTTTT. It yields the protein CASSSTDSTNEKLFF.

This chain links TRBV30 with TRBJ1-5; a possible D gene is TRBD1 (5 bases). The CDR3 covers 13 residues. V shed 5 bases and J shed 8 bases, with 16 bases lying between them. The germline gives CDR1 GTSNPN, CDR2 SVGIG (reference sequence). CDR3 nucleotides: TGTGCCTGGTCCAGGGAAAAAATGGAGCCCCAGCATTTT. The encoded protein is CAWSREKMEPQHF.

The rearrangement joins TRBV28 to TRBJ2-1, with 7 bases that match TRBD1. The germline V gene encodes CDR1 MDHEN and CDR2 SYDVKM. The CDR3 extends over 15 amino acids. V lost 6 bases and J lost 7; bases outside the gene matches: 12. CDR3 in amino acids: CASRSDVRGWNEQFF. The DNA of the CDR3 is TGTGCCAGCAGGTCCGATGTCAGGGGGTGGAATGAGCAGTTCTTC.

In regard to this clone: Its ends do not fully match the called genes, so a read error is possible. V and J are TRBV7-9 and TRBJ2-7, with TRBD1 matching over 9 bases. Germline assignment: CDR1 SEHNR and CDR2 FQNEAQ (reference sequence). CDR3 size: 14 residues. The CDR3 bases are TGTTCCAGCAATGTCCCCGGACAGGGGAACGAGCAGTACTTC. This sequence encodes CSSNVPGQGNEQYF.

The CDR3 coding sequence is TGTGCCAGCAGTCCACCTGTGGGAGTTGAAGCTTTCTTT. Amino acid sequence: CASSPPVGVEAFF. The genes are TRBV7-9 and TRBJ1-1; no clear D gene. The germline gives CDR1 SEHNR, CDR2 FQNEAQ (reference sequence). The CDR3 has 13 amino acids. Trimming took off 6 bases at V and 7 bases at J, with 15 bases between the two ends.

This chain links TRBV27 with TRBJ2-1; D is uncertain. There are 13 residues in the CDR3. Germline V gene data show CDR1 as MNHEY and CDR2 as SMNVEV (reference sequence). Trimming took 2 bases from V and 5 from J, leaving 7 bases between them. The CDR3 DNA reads TGTGCCAGCAGTTTAGGGCAGAACAATGAGCAGTTCTTC. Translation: CASSLGQNNEQFF.

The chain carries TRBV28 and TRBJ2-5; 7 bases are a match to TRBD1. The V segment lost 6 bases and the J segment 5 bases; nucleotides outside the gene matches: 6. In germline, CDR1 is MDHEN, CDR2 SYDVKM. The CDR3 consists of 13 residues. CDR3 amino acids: CASRTGPSETQYF. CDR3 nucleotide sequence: TGTGCCAGCAGGACAGGGCCCTCCGAGACCCAGTACTTC.

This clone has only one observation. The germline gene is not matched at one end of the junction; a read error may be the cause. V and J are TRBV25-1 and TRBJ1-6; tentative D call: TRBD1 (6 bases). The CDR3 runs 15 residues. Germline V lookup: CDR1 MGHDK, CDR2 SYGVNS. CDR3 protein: CAGSAPTGTHSPLHF. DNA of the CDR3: TGTGCCGGCAGTGCCCCGACTGGGACACATTCACCCCTCCACTTT.

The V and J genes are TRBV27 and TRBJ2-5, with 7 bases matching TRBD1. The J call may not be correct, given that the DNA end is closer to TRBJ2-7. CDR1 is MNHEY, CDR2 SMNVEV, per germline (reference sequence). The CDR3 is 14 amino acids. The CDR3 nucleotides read TGTGCCAGCAGTAGAACCGGGACAGCCTACGAGCAGTACTTC. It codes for CASSRTGTAYEQYF.

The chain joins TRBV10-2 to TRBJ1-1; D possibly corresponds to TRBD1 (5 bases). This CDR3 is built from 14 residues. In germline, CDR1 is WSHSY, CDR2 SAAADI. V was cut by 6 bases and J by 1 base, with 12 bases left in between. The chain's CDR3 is CASRFTGWNTEAFF. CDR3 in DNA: TGCGCCAGCAGATTTACAGGTTGGAACACTGAAGCTTTCTTT.

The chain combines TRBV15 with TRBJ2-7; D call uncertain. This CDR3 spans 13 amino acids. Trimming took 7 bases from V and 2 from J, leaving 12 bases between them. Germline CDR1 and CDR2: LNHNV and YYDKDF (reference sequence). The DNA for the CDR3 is TGTGCCACCATCCTGGGCCAGCCCTACGAGCAGTACTTC. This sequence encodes CATILGQPYEQYF.

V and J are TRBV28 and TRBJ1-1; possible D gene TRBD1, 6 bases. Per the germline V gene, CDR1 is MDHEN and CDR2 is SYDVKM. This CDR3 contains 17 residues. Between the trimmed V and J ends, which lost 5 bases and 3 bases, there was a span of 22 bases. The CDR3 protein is CASSTREQGYEDTEAFF. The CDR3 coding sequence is TGTGCCAGCAGTACAAGAGAACAGGGATACGAGGACACTGAAGCTTTCTTT.

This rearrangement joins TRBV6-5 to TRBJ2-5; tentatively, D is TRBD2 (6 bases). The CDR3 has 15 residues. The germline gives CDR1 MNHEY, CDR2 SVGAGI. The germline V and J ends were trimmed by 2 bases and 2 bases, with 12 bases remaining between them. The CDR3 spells CASSYGGGGQETQYF. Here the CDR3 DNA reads TGTGCCAGCAGTTACGGTGGTGGGGGGCAAGAGACCCAGTACTTC.

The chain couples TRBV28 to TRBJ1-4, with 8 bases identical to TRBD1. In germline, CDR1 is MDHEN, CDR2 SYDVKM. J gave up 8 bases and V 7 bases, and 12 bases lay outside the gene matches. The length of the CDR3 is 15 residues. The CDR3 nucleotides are TGTGCCAGCACTCTCCGGGGACAGGATCGAGAAAAACTGTTTTTT. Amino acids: CASTLRGQDREKLFF.

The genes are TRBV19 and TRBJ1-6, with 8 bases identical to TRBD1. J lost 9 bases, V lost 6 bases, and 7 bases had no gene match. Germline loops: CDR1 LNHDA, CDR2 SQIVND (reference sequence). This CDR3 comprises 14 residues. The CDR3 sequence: CASRDREWASPLHF. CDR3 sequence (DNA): TGTGCCAGTAGGGACAGGGAATGGGCTTCACCCCTCCACTTT.

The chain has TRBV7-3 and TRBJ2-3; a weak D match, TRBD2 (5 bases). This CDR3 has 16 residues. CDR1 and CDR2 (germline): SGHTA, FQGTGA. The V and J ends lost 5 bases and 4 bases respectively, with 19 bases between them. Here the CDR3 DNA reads TGTGCCAGCAGCCCGGCCGGCCCAGGAGGAGCAGATACGCAGTATTTT. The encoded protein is CASSPAGPGGADTQYF. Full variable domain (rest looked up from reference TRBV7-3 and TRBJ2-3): GAGVSQTPSNKVTEKGKYVELRCDPISGHTALYWYRQSLGQGPEFLIYFQGTGAADDSGLPNDRFFAVRPEGSVSTLKIQRTERGDSAVYLCASSPAGPGGADTQYFGPGTRLTVL.

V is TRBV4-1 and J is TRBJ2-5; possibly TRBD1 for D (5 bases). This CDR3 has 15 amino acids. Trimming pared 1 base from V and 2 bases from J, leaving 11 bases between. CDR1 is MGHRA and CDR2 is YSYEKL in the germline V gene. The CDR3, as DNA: TGCGCCAGCAGCCAAGTAAGACAGAGACAAGAGACCCAGTACTTC. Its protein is CASSQVRQRQETQYF.

DNA of the CDR3: TGTGCCAGCAGCCGGGACAGGCGGCCCAGTACGCAGTATTTT. Its protein is CASSRDRRPSTQYF. The chain joins TRBV7-2 to TRBJ2-3, with TRBD1 identical over 8 bases. V dropped 5 bases and J dropped 8; count of bases not matched to a gene: 9. Germline V gives CDR1 SGHTA, CDR2 FQGNSA. The CDR3 length is 14 residues. The full variable domain, with the rest looked up from reference TRBV7-2 and TRBJ2-3, is GAGVSQSPSNKVTEKGKDVELRCDPISGHTALYWYRQSLGQGLEFLIYFQGNSAPDKSGLPSDRFSAERTGGSVSTLTIQRTQQEDSAVYLCASSRDRRPSTQYFGPGTRLTVL.